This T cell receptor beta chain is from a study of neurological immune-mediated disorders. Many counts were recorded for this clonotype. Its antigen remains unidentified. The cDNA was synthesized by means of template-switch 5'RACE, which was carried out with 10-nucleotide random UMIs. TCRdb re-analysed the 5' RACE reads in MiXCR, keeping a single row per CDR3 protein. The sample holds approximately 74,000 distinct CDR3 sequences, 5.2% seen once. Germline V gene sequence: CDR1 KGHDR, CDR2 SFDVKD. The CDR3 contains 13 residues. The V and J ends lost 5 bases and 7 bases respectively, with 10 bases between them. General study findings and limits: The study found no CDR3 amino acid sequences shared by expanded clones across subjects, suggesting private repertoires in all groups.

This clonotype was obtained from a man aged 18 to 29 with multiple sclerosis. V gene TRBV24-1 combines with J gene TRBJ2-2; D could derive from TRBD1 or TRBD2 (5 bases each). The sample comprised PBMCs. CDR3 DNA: TGTGCCACCAGTGCGGGACGAAACGGGGAGCTGTTTTTT. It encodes CATSAGRNGELFF.